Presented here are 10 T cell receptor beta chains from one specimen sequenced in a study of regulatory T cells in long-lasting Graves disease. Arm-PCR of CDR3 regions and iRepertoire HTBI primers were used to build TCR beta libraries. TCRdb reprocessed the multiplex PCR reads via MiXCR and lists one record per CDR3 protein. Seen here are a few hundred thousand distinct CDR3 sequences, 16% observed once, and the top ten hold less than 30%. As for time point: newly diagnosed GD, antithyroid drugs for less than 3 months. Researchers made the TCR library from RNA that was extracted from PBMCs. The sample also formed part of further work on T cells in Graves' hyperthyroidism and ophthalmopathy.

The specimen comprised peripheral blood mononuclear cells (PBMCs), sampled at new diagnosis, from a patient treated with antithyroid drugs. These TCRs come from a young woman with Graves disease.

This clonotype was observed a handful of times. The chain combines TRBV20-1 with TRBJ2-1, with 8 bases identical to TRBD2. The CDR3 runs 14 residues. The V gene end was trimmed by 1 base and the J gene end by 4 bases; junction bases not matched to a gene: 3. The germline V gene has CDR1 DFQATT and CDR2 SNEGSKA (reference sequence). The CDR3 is CSARAGGPYNEQFF. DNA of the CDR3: TGCAGTGCTAGAGCGGGAGGGCCTTACAATGAGCAGTTCTTC.

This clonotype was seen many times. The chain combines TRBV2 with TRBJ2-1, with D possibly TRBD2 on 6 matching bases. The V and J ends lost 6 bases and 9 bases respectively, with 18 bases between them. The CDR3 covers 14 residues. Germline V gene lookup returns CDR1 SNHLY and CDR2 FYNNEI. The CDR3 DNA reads TGTGCCAGCAGCGCCCCGGGACTTTATATTGAGCAGTTCTTC. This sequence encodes CASSAPGLYIEQFF.

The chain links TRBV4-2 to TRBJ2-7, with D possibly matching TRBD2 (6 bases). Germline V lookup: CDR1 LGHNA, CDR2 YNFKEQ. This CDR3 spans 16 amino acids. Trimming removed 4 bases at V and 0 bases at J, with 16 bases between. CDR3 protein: CASSRNRDSTSYEQYF. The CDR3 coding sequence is TGTGCCAGCAGCCGGAATCGGGACTCTACCTCCTACGAGCAGTACTTC.

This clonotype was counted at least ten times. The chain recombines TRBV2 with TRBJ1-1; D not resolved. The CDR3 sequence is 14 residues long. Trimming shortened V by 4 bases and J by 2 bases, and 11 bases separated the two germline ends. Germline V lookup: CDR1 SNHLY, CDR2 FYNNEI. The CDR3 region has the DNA TGTGCCAGCAGTGCAAGGGTCATCAACACTGAAGCTTTCTTT. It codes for CASSARVINTEAFF.

The CDR3 bases are TGTGCCAGTAGTGGGGACCGGTCTGGAAACACCATATATTTT. This encodes CASSGDRSGNTIYF. The V call is TRBV19, the J call TRBJ1-3; D may be TRBD1 (5 bases). The CDR3 loop spans 14 amino acids. Germline CDR1 and CDR2: LNHDA and SQIVND (reference sequence). The V gene lost 5 bases and the J gene lost 1 base, with 9 bases spanning the gap. The whole variable domain, remainder taken from reference TRBV19 and TRBJ1-3, is DGGITQSPKYLFRKEGQNVTLSCEQNLNHDAMYWYRQDPGQGLRLIYYSQIVNDFQKGDIAEGYSVSREKKESFPLTVTSAQKNPTAFYLCASSGDRSGNTIYFGEGSWLTVV.

The CDR3 DNA reads as TGTGCCAGCAGCACGGGCGGGAGAGCTCCTAGTACGCAGTATTTT. Protein: CASSTGGRAPSTQYF. V gene TRBV12-3 or TRBV12-4 combines with J gene TRBJ2-3, with TRBD2 matching over 7 bases. The CDR3 sequence is 15 residues long. The J segment lost 8 bases and the V segment lost 6 bases, leaving 14 bases of the junction unmatched.

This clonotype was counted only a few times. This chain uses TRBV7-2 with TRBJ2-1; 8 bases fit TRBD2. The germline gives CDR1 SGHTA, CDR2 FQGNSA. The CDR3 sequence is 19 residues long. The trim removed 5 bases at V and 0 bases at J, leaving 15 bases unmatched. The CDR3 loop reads CASSRSGPQRGSSYNEQFF. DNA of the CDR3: TGTGCCAGCAGCCGCTCCGGCCCCCAGCGGGGGAGCTCCTACAATGAGCAGTTCTTC.

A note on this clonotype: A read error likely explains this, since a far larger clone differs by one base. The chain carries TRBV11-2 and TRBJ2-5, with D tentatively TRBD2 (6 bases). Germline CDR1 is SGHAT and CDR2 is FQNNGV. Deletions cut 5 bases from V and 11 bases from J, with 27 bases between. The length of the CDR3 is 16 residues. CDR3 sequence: CASSPAGTGPYNEQYF. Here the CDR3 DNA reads TGTGCCAGCAGCCCGGCCGGGACTGGGCCCTACAATGAGCAGTACTTC.

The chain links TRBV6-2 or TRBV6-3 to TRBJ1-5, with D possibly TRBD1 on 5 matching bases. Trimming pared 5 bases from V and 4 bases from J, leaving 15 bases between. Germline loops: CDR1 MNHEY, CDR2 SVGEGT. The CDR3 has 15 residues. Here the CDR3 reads CASSKSGTANQPQHF. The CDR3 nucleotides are TGTGCCAGCAGTAAAAGCGGGACCGCGAATCAGCCCCAGCATTTT.

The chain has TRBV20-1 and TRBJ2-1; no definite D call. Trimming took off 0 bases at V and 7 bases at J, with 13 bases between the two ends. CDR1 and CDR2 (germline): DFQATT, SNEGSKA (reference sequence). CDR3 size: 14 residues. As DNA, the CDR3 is TGCAGTGCTAGAGATCGGATGAAGGTGAATGAGCAGTTCTTC. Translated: CSARDRMKVNEQFF.